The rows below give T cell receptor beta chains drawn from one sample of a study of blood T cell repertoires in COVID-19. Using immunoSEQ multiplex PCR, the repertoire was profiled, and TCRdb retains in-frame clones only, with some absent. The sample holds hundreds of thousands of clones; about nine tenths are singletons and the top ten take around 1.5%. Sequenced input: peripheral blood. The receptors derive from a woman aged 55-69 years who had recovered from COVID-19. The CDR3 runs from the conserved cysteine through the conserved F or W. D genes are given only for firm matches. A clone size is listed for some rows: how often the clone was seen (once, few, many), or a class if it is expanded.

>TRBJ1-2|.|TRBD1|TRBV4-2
CASSPLWGDRGSGYTF
TGTGCCAGCAGCCCCCTTTGGGGAGACAGGGGAAGTGGCTACACCTTC
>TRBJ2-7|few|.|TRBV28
CASSLEDSETYEQYF
TGTGCCAGCAGTTTAGAGGACAGCGAAACCTACGAGCAGTACTTC
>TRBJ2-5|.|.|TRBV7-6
CASSRNAPGNLVTQYF
TGTGCCAGCAGCCGAAATGCCCCAGGGAATCTTGTGACCCAGTACTTC
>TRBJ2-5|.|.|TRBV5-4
CASSLDRPETQYF
TGTGCCAGCAGCTTGGACAGGCCCGAGACCCAGTACTTC
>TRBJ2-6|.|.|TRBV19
CASSIPNDITANVLTF
TGTGCCAGTAGTATCCCTAACGACATAACGGCCAACGTCCTGACTTTC
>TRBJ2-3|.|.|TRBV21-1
CASSRRIRTSGGEADTQYF
TGTGCCAGCAGTCGCAGAATCAGGACTAGCGGGGGTGAGGCAGATACGCAGTATTTT
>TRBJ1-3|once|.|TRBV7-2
CASSTNGPTSSGNTIYF
TGTGCCAGCAGCACCAACGGGCCCACTAGCTCTGGAAACACCATATATTTT
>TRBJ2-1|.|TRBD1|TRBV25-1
CASRQDRGSYNEQFF
TGTGCCAGCAGGCAGGACAGGGGCTCCTACAATGAGCAGTTCTTC
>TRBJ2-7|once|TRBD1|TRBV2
CASSGQGTSYEQYF
TGTGCCAGCAGCGGACAGGGGACTTCCTACGAGCAGTACTTC
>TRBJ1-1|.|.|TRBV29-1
CSVRGNTEAFF
TGCAGCGTTCGCGGGAACACTGAAGCTTTCTTT
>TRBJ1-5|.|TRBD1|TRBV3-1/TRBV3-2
CASSPTGGGQPQHF
TGTGCCAGCAGTCCTACAGGGGGAGGTCAGCCCCAGCATTTT
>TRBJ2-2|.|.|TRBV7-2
CASSLEGAGELFF
TGTGCCAGCAGCTTAGAGGGGGCCGGGGAGCTGTTTTTT